This paragraph covers one T cell receptor (beta chain) sequence. The antigen is unknown. These data originate in a study of cytomegalovirus exposure and HLA in healthy donors. Study conclusions and caveats: A later analysis by the authors found several of the most significant clusters apparently linked to common viral pathogens. In a later analysis, HLA-associated beta chains showed higher expansion and lower generation probabilities than comparable chains.

The germline V and J ends were trimmed by 5 bases and 2 bases, with 10 bases remaining between them. The germline CDR1 and CDR2 sequences are SEHNR and FQNEAQ (reference sequence). The CDR3 consists of 14 residues. PCR was performed using 60 Vbeta and 13 Jbeta primers. Assay: immunoSEQ multiplex PCR; the TCRdb copy retains only in-frame clones and omits some. Of roughly 150,000 clones listed, around four fifths were seen once; the top ten hold 4.8%. This clonotype was obtained from a man aged 25-45 years in good health. The chain employs TRBV7-9 and TRBJ1-3, with D perhaps matching TRBD1 (6 bases). Sequenced: PBMCs. The CDR3 DNA reads TGTGCCAGCAGCCCAGGGACAACTGGAAACACCATATATTTT. This gives the protein CASSPGTTGNTIYF. Based on the CDR3 plus reference TRBV7-9 and TRBJ1-3, the full variable domain is DTGVSQNPRHKITKRGQNVTFRCDPISEHNRLYWYRQTLGQGPEFLTYFQNEAQLEKSRLLSDRFSAERPKGSFSTLEIQRTEQGDSAMYLCASSPGTTGNTIYFGEGSWLTVV.